This T cell receptor beta chain was observed in a study of Graves' ophthalmopathy and Graves' hyperthyroidism. Comments on this clonotype: Its antigen is unknown.

This CDR3 is 14 amino acids long. Germline-derived CDR1 and CDR2 are LNHDA and SQIVND (reference sequence). The V and J ends lost 5 bases and 3 bases, in that order; junction bases with no gene match: 6. Amplification of the TCR beta CDR3 regions used RNA transcripts (as template). Amplification began with first-round RT-PCR using HTBI primers, then second-round multiplex PCR was performed. TCRdb called the multiplex PCR reads again in MiXCR, with one record for every CDR3 protein. The sample consists of 260,000 or so distinct CDR3 sequences, around 42% of them appearing once. Notes on the study in general: Among expanded thyroid clonotypes above 0.001 frequency, most also occurred in blood.

Someone took the PBMCs out of 8.5 to 10 ml of fresh peripheral blood. Sequences were obtained from peripheral blood. This receptor was taken from an adult man with Graves' ophthalmopathy. The chain has TRBV19 and TRBJ1-2, with TRBD1 matching over 7 bases. The CDR3 DNA reads as TGTGCCAGTAGTTGGGACAGTAACGACTATGGCTACACCTTC. Translated: CASSWDSNDYGYTF.